This is a list of T cell receptor beta chains from one sample in a study of blood T cell repertoires in COVID-19. Data came from immunoSEQ multiplex PCR; TCRdb stores just in-frame clones and leaves some out. The sample carries about 120,000 clones, roughly 87% recorded once. Sequenced input: peripheral blood. These receptors came from a woman of 80 years or more with acute or convalescent COVID-19. CDR3s include the opening cysteine and the closing phenylalanine or tryptophan. A D gene is named only where the DNA matches it firmly. Clone size is stated in some rows and not others, as once, few, many or a class when expanded.

CDR3 protein,CDR3 DNA,D gene,clone size,V gene,J gene
CASSLRGLLGYTF,TGTGCCAGCAGCCTCAGGGGGCTTCTAGGCTACACCTTC,TRBD1,-,TRBV14,TRBJ1-2
CASSSPGKEGYTF,TGTGCCAGCAGCTCCCCCGGTAAAGAGGGCTACACCTTC,-,-,TRBV7-6,TRBJ1-2
CASSRGGFQYNSPLHF,TGTGCCAGCAGCCGGGGGGGTTTTCAGTATAATTCACCCCTCCACTTT,-,-,TRBV7-2,TRBJ1-6
CASSLSNSGNTIYF,TGTGCCAGCAGCCTCAGTAACTCTGGAAACACCATATATTTT,-,-,TRBV7-9,TRBJ1-3
CASSEMTVNQPQHF,TGTGCCAGCAGTGAAATGACAGTGAATCAGCCCCAGCATTTT,-,-,TRBV2,TRBJ1-5
CASSLARTGAGELFF,TGTGCCAGCAGCTTAGCTCGGACAGGGGCCGGGGAGCTGTTTTTT,TRBD1,-,TRBV5-4,TRBJ2-2
CAISVDRDYYGYTF,TGTGCCATCAGTGTAGACAGGGATTACTATGGCTACACCTTC,TRBD1,-,TRBV10-3,TRBJ1-2
CASSRGRERSPLHF,TGTGCCAGCAGTCGGGGGCGGGAGCGTTCACCCCTCCACTTT,-,-,TRBV6-6,TRBJ1-6
CATNDRGYTF,TGTGCCACCAATGACAGGGGCTACACCTTC,-,few,TRBV10-3,TRBJ1-2
CASSLWGDGYTF,TGTGCCAGCAGTTTATGGGGAGATGGCTACACCTTC,-,-,TRBV12-3/TRBV12-4,TRBJ1-2
CASSATGRAEAFF,TGTGCCAGCAGTGCGACAGGGAGAGCTGAAGCTTTCTTT,TRBD1,-,TRBV6-4,TRBJ1-1
CASSVTGGAKNTEAFF,TGTGCCAGTAGTGTCACAGGGGGCGCGAAGAACACTGAAGCTTTCTTT,TRBD1,-,TRBV19,TRBJ1-1
CASSLNIGQGSNEQFF,TGTGCCAGCAGCTTGAATATAGGACAGGGATCCAATGAGCAGTTCTTC,TRBD1,few,TRBV7-6,TRBJ2-1
CASQDSGARSTDTQYF,TGTGCCAGCCAGGATTCAGGGGCCCGGAGCACAGATACGCAGTATTTT,-,-,TRBV2,TRBJ2-3